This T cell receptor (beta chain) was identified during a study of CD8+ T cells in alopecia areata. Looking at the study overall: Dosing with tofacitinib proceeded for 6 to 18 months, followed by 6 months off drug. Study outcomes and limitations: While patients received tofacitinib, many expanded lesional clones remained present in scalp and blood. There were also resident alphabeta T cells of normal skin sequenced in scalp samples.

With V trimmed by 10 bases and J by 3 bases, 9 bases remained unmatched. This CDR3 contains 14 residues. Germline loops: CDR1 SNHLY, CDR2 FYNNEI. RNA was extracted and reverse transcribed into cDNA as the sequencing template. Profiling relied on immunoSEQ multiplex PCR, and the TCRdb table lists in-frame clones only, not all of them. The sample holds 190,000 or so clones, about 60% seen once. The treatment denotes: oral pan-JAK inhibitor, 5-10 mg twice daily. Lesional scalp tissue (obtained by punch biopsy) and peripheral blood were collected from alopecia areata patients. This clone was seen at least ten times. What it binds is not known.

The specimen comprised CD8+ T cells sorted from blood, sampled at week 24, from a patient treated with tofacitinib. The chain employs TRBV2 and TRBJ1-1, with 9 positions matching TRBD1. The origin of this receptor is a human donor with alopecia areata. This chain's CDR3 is CAITTGGSHTEAFF. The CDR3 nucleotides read TGTGCCATTACGACAGGGGGAAGTCACACTGAAGCTTTCTTT.